This T cell receptor (beta chain) was sequenced for a study of OX40 agonist ivuxolimab in advanced cancers. Clones were sequenced by immunoSEQ multiplex PCR, and TCRdb holds only the in-frame ones, with some missing. The top ten hold 18% of the sample, which has about 24,000 clones, 77% seen once. This sample comprised CD4+ or CD8+ T cells sorted from blood, obtained in a trial of the OX40 agonist ivuxolimab. This receptor was obtained from an adult with an advanced solid tumor such as melanoma, head and neck, liver or kidney cancer.

CDR3 DNA: TGTGCCAGTAGTTTGAGGTCTAGCGGGGGAACGGGGGGAGAGACCCAGTACTTC. As protein: CASSLRSSGGTGGETQYF. This chain joins TRBV19 and TRBJ2-5, with TRBD2 matching 10 bases. The trim removed 5 bases at V and 4 bases at J, leaving 16 bases unmatched. CDR1 LNHDA and CDR2 SQIVND come from the germline V gene (reference sequence). CDR3 size: 18 residues. Based on the CDR3 plus reference TRBV19 and TRBJ2-5, the full variable domain is DGGITQSPKYLFRKEGQNVTLSCEQNLNHDAMYWYRQDPGQGLRLIYYSQIVNDFQKGDIAEGYSVSREKKESFPLTVTSAQKNPTAFYLCASSLRSSGGTGGETQYFGPGTRLLVL.